The table lists the clone carrying this T cell receptor (beta chain) with a count of one. The V end lost 6 bases, the J end lost 2 bases, and 15 bases lay between the germline ends. The V gene's germline CDR1 is LNHDA and CDR2 SQIVND (reference sequence). The CDR3 consists of 15 residues. The record originates from a study of blood T cell repertoires in COVID-19. The overall study: Samples representing acute and convalescent COVID-19 were sourced from the United States, Italy and Spain. T cells, B-cell-depleted T cells, or PBMCs supplied cDNA or gDNA.

In the original processing: Estimation of nucleated cell counts relied on the amplification of reference gene primers. Assay used: immunoSEQ multiplex PCR; TCRdb lists only in-frame clones, some missing. V, J and clone size are taken as reported in that table, and D and trimming were inferred from the DNA itself. The repertoire holds over 60,000 clones, with around 86% as singletons. Sample: peripheral blood. The receptor comes from a woman aged 55-69 years with acute or convalescent COVID-19. The rearrangement links TRBV19 to TRBJ2-3; D perhaps matches TRBD1 (6 bases). For the CDR3, the DNA is TGTGCCAGTAGCCCTGGACAGCTCGACACAGATACGCAGTATTTT. It encodes CASSPGQLDTDTQYF.